What follows are 16 T cell receptor beta chains derived from one specimen sequenced in a study of type 1 regulatory T cells. These receptors have no identified antigens. Using its own MiXCR run on the reads, TCRdb lists one record per CDR3 protein. The sample carries some 21,000 distinct CDR3 sequences, more than 45% recorded once. Sample: cultured T cells, either the whole culture or a sorted T cell fraction (not recorded which). All receptors come from a human donor in good health.

A few counts support this clonotype. The chain employs TRBV2 and TRBJ2-1; 9 bases align to TRBD1. This CDR3 contains 14 residues. Germline CDR1 SNHLY, CDR2 FYNNEI. After removal of 6 bases from V and 8 bases from J, the junction contained 8 bases not matched to a gene. CDR3 bases: TGTGCCAGCAGAGCCGGGACAGGGTTCTATGAGCAGTTCTTC. As protein: CASRAGTGFYEQFF. The full variable domain, rest sourced from reference TRBV2 and TRBJ2-1, is EPEVTQTPSHQVTQMGQEVILRCVPISNHLYFYWYRQILGQKVEFLVSFYNNEISEKSEIFDDQFSVERPDGSNFTLKIRSTKLEDSAMYFCASRAGTGFYEQFFGPGTRLTVL.

Only a few counts were recorded for this clonotype. The CDR3 nucleotides read TGTGCCAGCAGCTTAGGTAGCTCCGGGACAGGGGTTCAGCCCCAGCATTTT. Amino acids: CASSLGSSGTGVQPQHF. The V and J genes are TRBV7-9 and TRBJ1-5; TRBD1 matches 10 bases. The J segment lost 6 bases and the V segment lost 1 base, leaving 9 bases of the junction unmatched. Germline assignment: CDR1 SEHNR and CDR2 FQNEAQ (reference sequence). The CDR3 contains 17 residues. Variable domain in full (rest from reference TRBV7-9 and TRBJ1-5): DTGVSQNPRHKITKRGQNVTFRCDPISEHNRLYWYRQTLGQGPEFLTYFQNEAQLEKSRLLSDRFSAERPKGSFSTLEIQRTEQGDSAMYLCASSLGSSGTGVQPQHFGDGTRLSIL.

The chain links TRBV11-3 to TRBJ1-1, with 7 nucleotides matching TRBD1. Germline values: CDR1 SGHNT, CDR2 YENEEA. V dropped 4 bases and J dropped 6; count of bases not matched to a gene: 5. This CDR3 has 13 residues. The CDR3 sequence is CASSSDRDSEAFF. The CDR3 coding sequence is TGTGCCAGCAGCTCCGACAGGGACTCTGAAGCTTTCTTT. Full variable domain (outside the CDR3, taken from reference TRBV11-3 and TRBJ1-1): EAGVVQSPRYKIIEKKQPVAFWCNPISGHNTLYWYLQNLGQGPELLIRYENEEAVDDSQLPKDRFSAERLKGVDSTLKIQPAELGDSAVYLCASSSDRDSEAFFGQGTRLTVV.

This clonotype occurred a few times. The chain carries TRBV4-2 and TRBJ1-6; D possibly corresponds to TRBD1 (6 bases). CDR3 size: 15 residues. Looked up from germline, CDR1 is LGHNA and CDR2 is YNFKEQ. V dropped 3 bases and J dropped 8 bases, with 14 bases sitting between them. The CDR3 nucleotides are TGTGCCAGCAGCCAGGCGACAGGCGCCCATTCACCCCTCCACTTT. Translating gives CASSQATGAHSPLHF.

This clonotype was picked up a small number of times. CDR3 region: CASSQGRRGEKLFF. The DNA for the CDR3 is TGCGCCAGCAGCCAGGGTCGGCGGGGAGAAAAACTGTTTTTT. The chain is built from TRBV4-1 and TRBJ1-4; no definite D call. Trimming took 3 bases from V and 8 from J, leaving 13 bases between them. The CDR3 consists of 14 residues. Germline CDR1 and CDR2: MGHRA and YSYEKL.

This clonotype was recorded a few times. The rearrangement links TRBV29-1 to TRBJ1-1; a possible D gene is TRBD1 (5 bases). The germline V gene encodes CDR1 SQVTM and CDR2 ANQGSEA. The CDR3 length is 13 residues. V lost 7 bases, J lost 0 bases, and 12 bases lay in between. CDR3 loop: CSALGQLNTEAFF. As DNA, the CDR3 is TGCAGCGCACTAGGACAACTGAACACTGAAGCTTTCTTT.

CDR3: CASSGQGWGQETQYF. CDR3 in DNA: TGTGCCAGCAGTGGACAAGGCTGGGGGCAAGAGACCCAGTACTTC. The chain employs TRBV12-3 or TRBV12-4 and TRBJ2-5; D is perhaps TRBD1 or TRBD2 (5 bases each). Between the trimmed V and J ends, which lost 5 bases and 2 bases, there was a span of 15 bases. The CDR3 has 15 residues.

The chain recombines TRBV12-3 or TRBV12-4 with TRBJ1-1; D is undetermined. The CDR3 is 15 amino acids. Trimming removed 8 bases at V and 3 bases at J, with 19 bases between. The CDR3 DNA reads as TGTGCCAGCGCTCCAAGTAGGTGGGGAGACACTGAAGCTTTCTTT. Its protein product is CASAPSRWGDTEAFF.

The chain carries TRBV27 and TRBJ2-7, with 8 bases that match TRBD1. The germline CDR1 and CDR2 sequences are MNHEY and SMNVEV (reference sequence). J was trimmed by 2 bases and V by 3 bases; bases with no gene match: 12. This CDR3 has 17 amino acids. This chain's CDR3 is CASSLRPPAQGAYEQYF. The CDR3 DNA is TGTGCCAGCAGTTTGAGACCCCCGGCACAGGGGGCCTACGAGCAGTACTTC.

In this sample, this clonotype turned up many times. The rearrangement joins TRBV12-3 or TRBV12-4 to TRBJ1-1; D is uncertain. The CDR3 spans 13 residues. The germline V and J ends were trimmed by 4 bases and 5 bases, with 11 bases remaining between them. The CDR3 protein is CASSSNWGTEAFF. The CDR3 DNA reads TGTGCCAGCAGTTCAAACTGGGGAACTGAAGCTTTCTTT.

This clonotype has only a few counts. The rearrangement links TRBV7-2 to TRBJ2-7; no firm D call. The V gene's germline CDR1 is SGHTA and CDR2 FQGNSA. V lost 5 bases, J lost 6 bases, and 14 bases lay in between. CDR3 size: 13 residues. The CDR3 region has the DNA TGTGCCAGCAGCACACATGGCCCCGGCGAGCAGTACTTC. Its protein product is CASSTHGPGEQYF. Full variable domain (remainder filled in from reference TRBV7-2 and TRBJ2-7): GAGVSQSPSNKVTEKGKDVELRCDPISGHTALYWYRQSLGQGLEFLIYFQGNSAPDKSGLPSDRFSAERTGGSVSTLTIQRTQQEDSAVYLCASSTHGPGEQYFGPGTRLTVT.

The chain uses TRBV5-6 and TRBJ2-1; 8 nucleotides agree with TRBD2. The CDR3 is made up of 15 amino acids. CDR1 SGHDT and CDR2 YYEEEE come from the germline V gene. V lost 7 bases and J lost 5; bases outside the gene matches: 11. The CDR3 coding sequence is TGTGCCAGCCGGGCGGGCGGGGGGTTTGACAATGAGCAGTTCTTC. Protein sequence: CASRAGGGFDNEQFF.

V is TRBV6-2 or TRBV6-3 and J is TRBJ1-5, with D hard to call. Germline V gene lookup returns CDR1 MNHEY and CDR2 SVGEGT. V was shortened by 0 bases and J by 4 bases, with 13 bases between the two germline ends. The CDR3 covers 16 residues. CDR3 residues: CASSYSSRAGNQPQHF. DNA for the CDR3: TGTGCCAGCAGTTACTCGAGCCGTGCGGGGAATCAGCCCCAGCATTTT.

The V call is TRBV10-3, the J call TRBJ2-1; tentatively, D is TRBD2 (6 bases). The V end was cut by 7 bases, the J end by 1 base, with 8 bases between. CDR1 and CDR2 from the germline V gene are ENHRY and SYGVKD. The CDR3 is made up of 13 amino acids. CDR3 protein: CAITRGSYNEQFF. For the CDR3, the DNA is TGTGCCATCACCCGGGGGTCCTACAATGAGCAGTTCTTC.

This clonotype has only one observation. This may be a read error: a much more frequent sequence differs by one nucleotide. This chain joins TRBV18 and TRBJ1-1, with D possibly TRBD1 on 6 matching bases. The germline V and J ends were trimmed by 5 bases and 1 base, with 17 bases remaining between them. Germline lookup yields CDR1 KGHSH and CDR2 LQKENI. The CDR3 covers 16 residues. The CDR3 coding sequence is TGTGCCAGCTCAACCCTCACAGGGCCGAAGAACACTGAAGCTTTCTTT. Amino acids: CASSTLTGPKNTEAFF.

This clonotype was seen just once. Mismatch with germline at one junction end may stem from a read error. This sequence joins TRBV4-1 and TRBJ2-1, with 9 bases lining up with TRBD1. The CDR3 runs 16 residues. The germline V gene encodes CDR1 MGHRA and CDR2 YSYEKL. CDR3 in DNA: TGCGCCAGCAGCCAAGACGGGACAGGGAATTACAAAGAGCAGTTCTTC. Translated, it gives CASSQDGTGNYKEQFF.